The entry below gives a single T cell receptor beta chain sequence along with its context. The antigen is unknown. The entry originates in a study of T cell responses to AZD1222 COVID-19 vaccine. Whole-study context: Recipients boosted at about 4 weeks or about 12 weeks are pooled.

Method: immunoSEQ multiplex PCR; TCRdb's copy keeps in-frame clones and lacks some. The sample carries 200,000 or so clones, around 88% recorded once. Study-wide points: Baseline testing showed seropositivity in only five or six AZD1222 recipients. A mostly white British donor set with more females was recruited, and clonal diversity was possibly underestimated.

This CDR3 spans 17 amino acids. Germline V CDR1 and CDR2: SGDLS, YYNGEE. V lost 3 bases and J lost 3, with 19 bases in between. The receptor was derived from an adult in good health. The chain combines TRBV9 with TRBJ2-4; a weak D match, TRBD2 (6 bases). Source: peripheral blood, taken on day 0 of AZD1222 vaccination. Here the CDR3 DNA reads TGTGCCAGCAGCGGGCCCTGGCGGGTGGAGGGCAAAAACATTCAGTACTTC. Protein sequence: CASSGPWRVEGKNIQYF.